A single sample gave rise to the 23 T cell receptor beta chains below, sequenced in a study of CD8 T cells in Susac syndrome. After extraction with the RNeasy kit, about 0.5 to 1 ug of the RNA was reverse transcribed using random hexamers. TCRdb processed the immunoSEQ multiplex PCR reads anew with MiXCR; each CDR3 protein has one entry. The repertoire holds some 300,000 distinct CDR3 sequences, roughly 85% seen once, with 0.21% in the top ten. Sequencing was carried out using CD8+ T cells from PBMCs. These receptors originate from a human donor with multiple sclerosis.

V is TRBV4-3 and J is TRBJ1-2, with a weak D call TRBD1 (6 bases). The CDR3 contains 18 residues. Germline lookup yields CDR1 LGHNA and CDR2 YSLEER. The V end lost 1 base, the J end lost 3 bases, and 21 bases lay between the germline ends. CDR3 residues: CASSQGRGYREGYYGYTF. Written as DNA, the CDR3 is TGCGCCAGCAGCCAAGGCAGGGGATACAGGGAGGGGTACTATGGCTACACCTTC.

This clonotype was found once. The chain carries TRBV4-3 and TRBJ1-1; D not resolved. Trimming cost V 0 bases and J 5 bases, with 10 bases left between them. The CDR3 totals 14 residues. Germline V gene lookup returns CDR1 LGHNA and CDR2 YSLEER. This CDR3 is CASSQDPDGTEAFF. Written as DNA, the CDR3 is TGCGCCAGCAGCCAAGACCCCGATGGGACTGAAGCTTTCTTT.

The chain couples TRBV19 to TRBJ2-7; D not certain. The CDR3 sequence is 13 residues long. In germline, CDR1 is LNHDA, CDR2 SQIVND (reference sequence). Trimming stripped 3 bases from V and 2 bases from J, with 8 bases between. The CDR3 loop reads CASSMGNTYEQYF. The CDR3 DNA is TGTGCCAGTAGTATGGGGAACACCTACGAGCAGTACTTC.

This clonotype was detected a few times. The rearrangement joins TRBV6-5 to TRBJ1-2; TRBD1 matches at 9 bases. Trimming cost V 2 bases and J 8 bases; bases outside gene matches: 9. Germline assignment: CDR1 MNHEY and CDR2 SVGAGI. The length of the CDR3 is 15 residues. In DNA form, the CDR3 reads TGTGCCAGCAGTTACGAGGGGACAGGGATGGAGGGCTACACCTTC. Protein: CASSYEGTGMEGYTF.

This clonotype was seen a single time. This chain connects TRBV30 to TRBJ2-1; D remains ambiguous. CDR1 and CDR2 from the germline V gene are GTSNPN and SVGIG (reference sequence). This CDR3 region has 15 residues. V lost 2 bases, J lost 0 bases, and 11 bases lay in between. The CDR3 reads CAWSPGSPSYNEQFF. The CDR3 nucleotides are TGTGCCTGGAGTCCCGGTTCTCCCTCCTACAATGAGCAGTTCTTC.

In DNA form, the CDR3 reads TGTGCCAGCAGCTTAGTCAGCACCGGGGAGCTGTTTTTT. It encodes CASSLVSTGELFF. V is TRBV13 and J is TRBJ2-2, with unresolved D. The CDR3 is 13 residues long. Germline V gene sequence: CDR1 PRHDT, CDR2 FYEKMQ (reference sequence). Trimming shortened V by 1 base and J by 4 bases, and 4 bases separated the two germline ends.

DNA for the CDR3: TGTGCCAGCAGCTTGAATCCAGGGGGCGAGGGCACTGAAGCTTTCTTT. This codes for CASSLNPGGEGTEAFF. The rearrangement uses TRBV5-5 and TRBJ1-1; 8 positions agree with TRBD1. The V segment lost 1 base and the J segment 4 bases; nucleotides outside the gene matches: 9. CDR1 and CDR2 (germline): SGHKS, YYEKEE (reference sequence). The CDR3 runs to 16 residues.

The genes are TRBV21-1 and TRBJ2-7; the table's D call of TRBD2 was not tested on the DNA. TRBV21-1 is annotated as a pseudogene. The CDR3 is 15 residues long. CDR3 DNA sequence: TGTGCCAGCAGCAACCCGGGACTAGCGGGGCACGAGCAGTACGTC. This encodes CASSNPGLAGHEQYV.

The chain recombines TRBV6-5 with TRBJ2-4; TRBD2 aligns across 7 bases. The germline V gene encodes CDR1 MNHEY and CDR2 SVGAGI. This CDR3 contains 15 residues. Trimming cost V 6 bases and J 0 bases; bases outside gene matches: 5. The CDR3 loop is CASRTSALAKNIQYF. CDR3 DNA: TGTGCCAGCAGAACTAGCGCCCTAGCCAAAAACATTCAGTACTTC.

The chain is built from TRBV3-1 and TRBJ2-1; D might be TRBD2 (5 bases). Per germline, CDR1 LGHDT and CDR2 YNNKEL (reference sequence). The V end was cut by 0 bases, the J end by 5 bases, with 17 bases between. CDR3 length equals 17 residues. The CDR3 protein is CASSQDGWEYAHNEQFF. The DNA for the CDR3 is TGTGCCAGCAGCCAAGATGGGTGGGAGTACGCTCACAATGAGCAGTTCTTC.

This clonotype has more than one count but fewer than ten. The germline gene is not matched at one end of the junction; a read error may be the cause. V usage is TRBV5-1 and J usage is TRBJ2-7; D could derive from TRBD1 or TRBD2 (5 bases each). The CDR3 totals 13 residues. From germline, CDR1 is SGHRS and CDR2 YFSETQ. The chain's CDR3 is CASSLGTDYEQYF. CDR3 DNA sequence: TGTGCCAGCTCACTAGGGACGGACTACGAGCAGTACTTC. The full variable domain, its missing parts supplied by reference TRBV5-1 and TRBJ2-7, is KAGVTQTPRYLIKTRGQQVTLSCSPISGHRSVSWYQQTPGQGLQFLFEYFSETQRNKGNFPGRFSGRQFSNSRSEMNVSTLELGDSALYLCASSLGTDYEQYFGPGTRLTVT.

The chain combines TRBV7-9 with TRBJ2-1; D remains unclear. Germline CDR1 is SEHNR and CDR2 is FQNEAQ (reference sequence). V lost 5 bases to trimming and J lost 6 bases, with 17 bases between them. CDR3 length: 15 residues. The DNA of the CDR3 is TGTGCCAGCAGCCCGTCGACCAAGCCGGGCAATGAGCAGTTCTTC. Amino acid sequence: CASSPSTKPGNEQFF.

A remark on this clonotype: The CDR3 end shows no conserved phenylalanine or tryptophan, and so a read error is likely. The chain combines TRBV27 with TRBJ2-7; 10 bases align to TRBD1. Germline lookup yields CDR1 MNHEY and CDR2 SMNVEV (reference sequence). The CDR3 runs 14 residues. V shed 6 bases and J 6 bases; nucleotides not matched to a gene: 8. This chain's CDR3 is CASRPGTGALEQYL. CDR3 DNA: TGTGCCAGCAGGCCCGGGACAGGGGCCCTCGAGCAGTACCTC.

This chain connects TRBV23-1 to TRBJ1-1, with 9 positions matching TRBD1. TRBV23-1 has ORF status, its function being uncertain. The CDR3 covers 15 residues. The V gene end was trimmed by 4 bases and the J gene end by 3 bases; junction bases not matched to a gene: 6. For the CDR3, the DNA is TGCGCCAGCAGTCTAGGGACAGGGTACGACACTGAAGCTTTCTTT. This codes for CASSLGTGYDTEAFF.

This clonotype was detected only a few times. The chain recombines TRBV4-3 with TRBJ1-3; no clear D. This CDR3 has 15 amino acids. The V end lost 0 bases, the J end lost 2 bases, and 8 bases lay between the germline ends. Germline CDR1 reads LGHNA; CDR2 reads YSLEER. CDR3 nucleotide sequence: TGCGCCAGCAGCCAAGATCGGGGAACTGGAAACACCATATATTTT. The encoded protein is CASSQDRGTGNTIYF.

The rearrangement links TRBV27 to TRBJ2-2, with 7 nucleotides matching TRBD2. Germline CDR1 and CDR2: MNHEY and SMNVEV (reference sequence). The CDR3 length is 14 residues. Trimming at V came to 5 bases and at J to 1 base, leaving 1 base not matched to a gene. The CDR3 region has the DNA TGTGCCAGCAGTCCTAGCGGGAACACCGGGGAGCTGTTTTTT. This translates into CASSPSGNTGELFF.

The chain is built from TRBV7-8 and TRBJ2-7; 9 bases line up with TRBD2. Looked up from germline, CDR1 is SGHVS and CDR2 is FQNEAQ. The CDR3 contains 13 residues. Unmatched junction bases numbered 2, after V lost 7 bases and J lost 1 base. The CDR3 sequence: CASIAGASYEQYF. CDR3 sequence (DNA): TGTGCCAGCATAGCGGGAGCTTCCTACGAGCAGTACTTC.

The chain carries TRBV4-3 and TRBJ2-5; D might be TRBD2 (5 bases). V dropped 1 base and J dropped 2 bases, with 11 bases sitting between them. This CDR3 contains 15 residues. Germline values: CDR1 LGHNA, CDR2 YSLEER. CDR3 region: CASSQGERGQETQYF. The CDR3, as DNA: TGCGCCAGCAGCCAAGGGGAGAGAGGGCAAGAGACCCAGTACTTC.

This chain uses TRBV5-5 with TRBJ2-1; D may be TRBD2 (6 bases). Trimming shortened V by 3 bases and J by 10 bases, and 17 bases separated the two germline ends. Germline CDR1 SGHKS, CDR2 YYEKEE (reference sequence). The CDR3 consists of 14 residues. CDR3 coding DNA: TGTGCCAGCAGCTATGGCGGACTTGGGGGGGAGCAGTTCTTC. It translates to CASSYGGLGGEQFF. The full variable domain, its missing parts supplied by reference TRBV5-5 and TRBJ2-1, is DAGVTQSPTHLIKTRGQQVTLRCSPISGHKSVSWYQQVLGQGPQFIFQYYEKEERGRGNFPDRFSARQFPNYSSELNVNALLLGDSALYLCASSYGGLGGEQFFGPGTRLTVL.

The V gene is TRBV7-9, the J gene TRBJ1-4, with a weak D call TRBD1 (6 bases). The CDR3 contains 16 residues. Trimming took off 6 bases at V and 3 bases at J, with 17 bases between the two ends. From germline, CDR1 is SEHNR and CDR2 FQNEAQ (reference sequence). CDR3 residues: CASSPTHRAPNEKLFF. The CDR3, as DNA: TGTGCCAGCAGTCCAACTCACAGGGCTCCTAATGAAAAACTGTTTTTT.

V gene TRBV27 combines with J gene TRBJ2-7, with TRBD1 identical over 10 bases. The CDR3 has 14 residues. The J segment lost 3 bases and the V segment lost 5 bases, leaving 4 bases of the junction unmatched. Germline V gene data show CDR1 as MNHEY and CDR2 as SMNVEV (reference sequence). The CDR3 reads CASSTRTGGYEQYF. The CDR3 DNA reads as TGTGCCAGCAGTACCCGGACAGGGGGCTACGAGCAGTACTTC.

The DNA of the CDR3 is TGTGCCAGCAGCCCCGGGCTCGCGACCTACGAGCAGTACTTC. As protein: CASSPGLATYEQYF. This rearrangement joins TRBV27 to TRBJ2-7; D is unclear. This CDR3 is built from 14 residues. Germline V gene lookup returns CDR1 MNHEY and CDR2 SMNVEV (reference sequence). Trimming left V 6 bases short and J 2 bases short, with 14 bases between.

This sequence joins TRBV4-3 and TRBJ2-2; 11 nucleotides align to TRBD1. CDR1 is LGHNA, CDR2 YSLEER, per germline. J was trimmed by 5 bases and V by 1 base; bases with no gene match: 9. The CDR3 runs to 18 residues. The CDR3 nucleotides are TGCGCCAGCAGCCAAGGAAGGACAGGGGGCTTTAAGACCGGGGAGCTGTTTTTT. Its protein is CASSQGRTGGFKTGELFF.